Following are 31 T cell receptor beta chains from one sample sequenced in a study of CD8+ T cells in alopecia areata. Described treatment: oral pan-JAK inhibitor, 5-10 mg twice daily. RNA was extracted and reverse transcribed into cDNA as the sequencing template. Profiled with immunoSEQ multiplex PCR; TCRdb holds only in-frame clones, not every one. The sample shows around 170,000 clones, about half of them seen only once. The source was CD8+ T cells sorted from blood, collected at approximately week 51, from a patient treated with tofacitinib. The origin of the receptors is a human donor with alopecia areata.

The J gene is TRBJ1-4, the V gene TRBV4-3; D is perhaps TRBD1 (6 bases). CDR1 is LGHNA and CDR2 is YSLEER in the germline V gene. This CDR3 has 16 residues. The ends were cut back, 4 bases at V and 5 bases at J, with 17 bases in the middle. CDR3 sequence: CASSRIIGGQNEKLFF. CDR3 DNA: TGCGCCAGCAGCCGGATAATTGGGGGGCAGAATGAAAAACTGTTTTTT.

This clone came up a few times. CDR3 nucleotides: TGCGCCAGCAGCGGACAGTCTGGGGAGCTGTTTTTT. Translation gives CASSGQSGELFF. The chain combines TRBV5-1 with TRBJ2-2; D might be TRBD1 (6 bases). From germline, CDR1 is SGHRS and CDR2 YFSETQ. The CDR3 is 12 residues long. Trimming shortened V by 4 bases and J by 8 bases, and 9 bases separated the two germline ends.

The V gene is TRBV7-8, the J gene TRBJ1-1; no definite D call. CDR1 and CDR2 from the germline V gene are SGHVS and FQNEAQ. The germline V and J ends were trimmed by 5 bases and 0 bases, with 10 bases remaining between them. The CDR3 runs to 14 residues. The chain's CDR3 is CASSRVFMNTEAFF. As DNA, the CDR3 is TGTGCCAGCAGCCGGGTCTTCATGAACACTGAAGCTTTCTTT.

CDR3 DNA: TGCAGCGTTGAAGGGTCAAGGTACGAGCAGTACTTC. Its protein is CSVEGSRYEQYF. The chain employs TRBV29-1 and TRBJ2-7; no firm D call. Deletions cut 1 base from V and 4 bases from J, with 8 bases between. This CDR3 has 12 residues. Per germline, CDR1 SQVTM and CDR2 ANQGSEA.

With respect to this clone: Other DNA sequences in this specimen translate into the identical CDR3. The chain carries TRBV29-1 and TRBJ2-5; 8 nucleotides align to TRBD1. This CDR3 has 13 residues. V was pared by 7 bases and J by 4 bases, with 8 bases of the junction left unmatched. The germline gives CDR1 SQVTM, CDR2 ANQGSEA. CDR3 region: CSAVDRVAETQYF. The CDR3, as DNA: TGCAGCGCCGTGGACAGGGTTGCAGAGACCCAGTACTTC.

This clone has just a few counts. This sequence joins TRBV2 and TRBJ2-1, with 7 bases aligning to TRBD1. J lost 2 bases, V lost 5 bases, and 6 bases had no gene match. This CDR3 has 15 amino acids. Germline V gene lookup returns CDR1 SNHLY and CDR2 FYNNEI. In DNA, the CDR3 is TGTGCCAGCAGTTTCGGACAGGCTCCCTACAATGAGCAGTTCTTC. Its protein product is CASSFGQAPYNEQFF.

This clone was recorded once. The chain employs TRBV29-1 and TRBJ1-1; 10 nucleotides align to TRBD1. From germline, CDR1 is SQVTM and CDR2 ANQGSEA. This CDR3 is built from 14 residues. The V and J ends lost 6 bases and 7 bases, in that order; junction bases with no gene match: 11. For the CDR3, the DNA is TGCAGCGTCGCGGGGACAGGGGCCCTACTTGAAGCTTTCTTT. This translates into CSVAGTGALLEAFF.

The chain joins TRBV7-9 to TRBJ2-7; D remains unclear. Germline V CDR1 and CDR2: SEHNR, FQNEAQ (reference sequence). V was clipped by 0 bases and J by 6 bases, with 12 bases between them. The CDR3 is 14 residues long. Here the CDR3 reads CASSLAPGAFEQYF. CDR3 in DNA: TGTGCCAGCAGCTTAGCACCTGGCGCCTTCGAGCAGTACTTC.

The rearrangement uses TRBV5-1 and TRBJ2-1; D is unresolved. The length of the CDR3 is 13 residues. Per the germline V gene, CDR1 is SGHRS and CDR2 is YFSETQ. V shed 2 bases and J shed 3 bases, with 6 bases lying between them. CDR3 coding DNA: TGCGCCAGCAGCTTAGACGACTACAATGAGCAGTTCTTC. Protein: CASSLDDYNEQFF. The full variable domain, completed using reference TRBV5-1 and TRBJ2-1, is KAGVTQTPRYLIKTRGQQVTLSCSPISGHRSVSWYQQTPGQGLQFLFEYFSETQRNKGNFPGRFSGRQFSNSRSEMNVSTLELGDSALYLCASSLDDYNEQFFGPGTRLTVL.

The V call is TRBV29-1, the J call TRBJ2-5; D tentatively fits TRBD1 or TRBD2 (5 bases each). The J call may be mistaken, given a closer DNA end match to TRBJ2-7. Germline V CDR1 and CDR2: SQVTM, ANQGSEA. This CDR3 comprises 11 residues. DNA of the CDR3: TGCAGCGTTGGGGGGACCTACGAGCAGTACTTC. This translates into CSVGGTYEQYF.

This clone was recorded once. This sequence joins TRBV7-3 and TRBJ1-5; 9 bases are shared with TRBD1. The CDR3 has 17 amino acids. CDR1 SGHTA and CDR2 FQGTGA come from the germline V gene. The V gene end was trimmed by 0 bases and the J gene end by 7 bases; junction bases not matched to a gene: 10. The CDR3 loop reads CASSLTFTGTGSQPQHF. The CDR3 nucleotides read TGTGCCAGCAGCTTAACGTTCACCGGGACAGGGTCCCAGCCCCAGCATTTT.

This clone showed up just once. The chain couples TRBV7-2 to TRBJ2-5, with D possibly being TRBD2 (6 bases). This CDR3 comprises 16 residues. The V gene lost 5 bases and the J gene lost 4 bases, with 20 bases spanning the gap. CDR1 is SGHTA and CDR2 is FQGNSA in the germline V gene. The CDR3 DNA reads TGTGCCAGCAGCATAGGGGCACTGGGAGGCGTAGAGACCCAGTACTTC. It is translated as CASSIGALGGVETQYF.

This chain connects TRBV30 to TRBJ2-5; 9 bases align to TRBD1. Germline V gene lookup returns CDR1 GTSNPN and CDR2 SVGIG (reference sequence). The length of the CDR3 is 12 residues. V lost 7 bases to trimming and J lost 5 bases; unmatched junction nucleotides: 5. The CDR3 is CALTGGGETQYF. The DNA for the CDR3 is TGTGCCTTAACAGGGGGCGGGGAGACCCAGTACTTC.

This clone was counted only a few times. The chain carries TRBV6-6 and TRBJ1-2; weak D call: TRBD1 (5 bases). This CDR3 has 11 residues. The V gene lost 8 bases and the J gene lost 10 bases, with 14 bases spanning the gap. The germline V gene has CDR1 MNHNY and CDR2 SVGAGI (reference sequence). CDR3 residues: CASGTGWDYTF. The CDR3, as DNA: TGTGCCAGCGGGACGGGGTGGGACTACACCTTC.

The chain combines TRBV5-4 with TRBJ1-1; D remains unclear. CDR3 length: 15 amino acids. Per germline, CDR1 SGHNT and CDR2 YYREEE (reference sequence). Trimming removed 0 bases at V and 0 bases at J, with 9 bases between. CDR3 bases: TGTGCCAGCAGCTTGGCCAAAAACATGAACACTGAAGCTTTCTTT. The encoded protein is CASSLAKNMNTEAFF.

For this clone: This specimen includes other DNA sequences encoding the same CDR3. CDR3 DNA: TGTGCCTGGAGTAAGGGTGTTGAAGCTTTCTTT. Protein: CAWSKGVEAFF. The genes are TRBV30 and TRBJ1-1; D not resolved. The CDR3 loop spans 11 amino acids. From germline, CDR1 is GTSNPN and CDR2 SVGIG (reference sequence). V was trimmed by 2 bases and J by 7 bases, leaving 8 bases between them.

V usage is TRBV6-5 and J usage is TRBJ2-1; perhaps TRBD1 as D (6 bases). V was cut by 4 bases and J by 0 bases, with 10 bases left in between. Germline V CDR1 and CDR2: MNHEY, SVGAGI. This CDR3 is built from 15 residues. CDR3 sequence (DNA): TGTGCCAGCAGTTTGGGGACAACCTCCTACAATGAGCAGTTCTTC. Translation: CASSLGTTSYNEQFF.

The chain joins TRBV7-2 to TRBJ1-6; D is uncertain. Germline V gene data show CDR1 as SGHTA and CDR2 as FQGNSA. The length of the CDR3 is 14 residues. Trimming removed 5 bases from V and 5 bases from J, with 10 bases in between. The CDR3 region has the DNA TGTGCCAGCAGCCTTGATGGGAATAATTCACCCCTCCACTTT. Its translation is CASSLDGNNSPLHF.

The gene calls are TRBV11-1 and TRBJ2-7; 8 positions agree with TRBD1. J lost 6 bases, V lost 5 bases, and 3 bases had no gene match. The CDR3 is 12 amino acids. Germline V CDR1 and CDR2: SGHAT, FQDESV (reference sequence). In DNA, the CDR3 is TGTGCCAGCAGCCCGACAGGGGTCGAGCAGTACTTC. It codes for CASSPTGVEQYF.

This clone has just a few counts. The chain combines TRBV29-1 with TRBJ2-1; D is unclear. CDR3 length: 12 residues. Germline V gene sequence: CDR1 SQVTM, CDR2 ANQGSEA. Between the trimmed V and J ends, which lost 7 bases and 3 bases, there was a span of 10 bases. CDR3 bases: TGCAGCGCCGACGAAGGCTACAATGAGCAGTTCTTC. It encodes CSADEGYNEQFF.

This clone has more than one count but fewer than ten. This sequence joins TRBV7-2 and TRBJ1-4, with no clear D. Per germline, CDR1 SGHTA and CDR2 FQGNSA. Trimming pared 6 bases from V and 7 bases from J, leaving 18 bases between. This CDR3 has 15 amino acids. The DNA for the CDR3 is TGTGCCAGCAGTCATCCTACTGACGGGATTGAAAAACTGTTTTTT. Residues: CASSHPTDGIEKLFF.

The chain links TRBV6-5 to TRBJ1-2; the D is unclear. V was pared by 10 bases and J by 4 bases, with 10 bases between. Germline lookup yields CDR1 MNHEY and CDR2 SVGAGI. The CDR3 spans 11 residues. Here the CDR3 DNA reads TGTGCCACCCATCGAGGCTATGGCTACACCTTC. Translated: CATHRGYGYTF.

The V gene is TRBV11-2, the J gene TRBJ2-7; 7 bases map to TRBD2. From germline, CDR1 is SGHAT and CDR2 FQNNGV. This CDR3 has 14 amino acids. V lost 8 bases to trimming and J lost 2 bases; unmatched junction nucleotides: 9. This chain's CDR3 is CASSSGGGTYEQYF. The CDR3 DNA reads as TGTGCCAGCTCCTCAGGCGGGGGAACCTACGAGCAGTACTTC. Supplemented by reference TRBV11-2 and TRBJ2-7, the full variable domain reads EAGVAQSPRYKIIEKRQSVAFWCNPISGHATLYWYQQILGQGPKLLIQFQNNGVVDDSQLPKDRFSAERLKGVDSTLKIQPAKLEDSAVYLCASSSGGGTYEQYFGPGTRLTVT.

This clone was seen once. The genes are TRBV30 and TRBJ2-7; 11 bases match TRBD1. The CDR3 sequence is 16 residues long. V lost 0 bases to trimming and J lost 4 bases; unmatched junction nucleotides: 8. The germline V gene has CDR1 GTSNPN and CDR2 SVGIG (reference sequence). The CDR3 DNA is TGTGCCTGGAGTGTACGAGGGACAGGGGGTTTGTACGAGCAGTACTTC. Protein: CAWSVRGTGGLYEQYF. Full variable domain (rest looked up from reference TRBV30 and TRBJ2-7): SQTIHQWPATLVQPVGSPLSLECTVEGTSNPNLYWYRQAAGRGLQLLFYSVGIGQISSEVPQNLSASRPQDRQFILSSKKLLLSDSGFYLCAWSVRGTGGLYEQYFGPGTRLTVT.

The chain employs TRBV4-1 and TRBJ1-1, with D maybe TRBD1 (6 bases). V lost 3 bases, J lost 5 bases, and 13 bases lay in between. There are 14 residues in the CDR3. Germline V gene data show CDR1 as MGHRA and CDR2 as YSYEKL. CDR3 bases: TGCGCCAGCAGCCAGTCAGGGGTTTGGACTGAAGCTTTCTTT. Translating it yields CASSQSGVWTEAFF.

This clone has only a few counts. J is TRBJ2-1 and V is TRBV7-2, with 9 bases fitting TRBD2. CDR3 length: 17 residues. The V and J ends lost 2 bases and 2 bases, in that order; junction bases with no gene match: 7. CDR1 and CDR2 from the germline V gene are SGHTA and FQGNSA. The CDR3 loop reads CASSLILAGEAYNEQFF. The CDR3 DNA reads as TGTGCCAGCAGCTTAATCTTAGCGGGGGAGGCCTACAATGAGCAGTTCTTC.

V is TRBV7-9 and J is TRBJ2-7, with D possibly TRBD2 on 6 matching bases. CDR3 length: 13 residues. V was shortened by 5 bases and J by 2 bases, with 10 bases between the two germline ends. The germline V gene encodes CDR1 SEHNR and CDR2 FQNEAQ (reference sequence). The CDR3 sequence is CASSRGLAYEQYF. The CDR3 region has the DNA TGTGCCAGCAGCCGGGGACTTGCCTACGAGCAGTACTTC.

This rearrangement joins TRBV7-9 to TRBJ1-6, with D perhaps matching TRBD1 (5 bases). The length of the CDR3 is 16 residues. V was pared by 6 bases and J by 9 bases, with 21 bases between. CDR1 and CDR2 from the germline V gene are SEHNR and FQNEAQ (reference sequence). The CDR3 spells CASSRQIGDRGSPLHF. The CDR3 DNA reads TGTGCCAGCAGTAGACAAATTGGCGATAGGGGTTCACCCCTCCACTTT.

The chain has TRBV29-1 and TRBJ1-1; D uncertain. Germline CDR1 SQVTM, CDR2 ANQGSEA. The CDR3 totals 8 residues. The V gene lost 4 bases and the J gene lost 13 bases, with 7 bases spanning the gap. The DNA of the CDR3 is TGCAGCGTTGCTTCAGGTTTCTTT. This translates into CSVASGFF. The whole variable domain, remainder taken from reference TRBV29-1 and TRBJ1-1, is SAVISQKPSRDICQRGTSLTIQCQVDSQVTMMFWYRQQPGQSLTLIATANQGSEATYESGFVIDKFPISRPNLTFSTLTVSNMSPEDSSIYLCSVASGFFGQGTRLTVV.

The V and J genes are TRBV27 and TRBJ1-1, with D perhaps TRBD1 (6 bases). The CDR3 loop spans 12 amino acids. V was cut by 6 bases and J by 1 base, with 6 bases left in between. Germline CDR1 is MNHEY and CDR2 is SMNVEV (reference sequence). CDR3 DNA: TGTGCCAGCAGACAGGGGAACACTGAAGCTTTCTTT. This translates into CASRQGNTEAFF.

This clone has more than one count but fewer than ten. The rearrangement joins TRBV5-1 to TRBJ1-1; perhaps TRBD1 as D (5 bases). V was trimmed by 3 bases and J by 3 bases, leaving 15 bases between them. The CDR3 runs 15 residues. The germline V gene encodes CDR1 SGHRS and CDR2 YFSETQ. The CDR3 region has the DNA TGCGCCAGCAGCTACCAGGGAAGCCGGGACACTGAAGCTTTCTTT. Encoded protein: CASSYQGSRDTEAFF.